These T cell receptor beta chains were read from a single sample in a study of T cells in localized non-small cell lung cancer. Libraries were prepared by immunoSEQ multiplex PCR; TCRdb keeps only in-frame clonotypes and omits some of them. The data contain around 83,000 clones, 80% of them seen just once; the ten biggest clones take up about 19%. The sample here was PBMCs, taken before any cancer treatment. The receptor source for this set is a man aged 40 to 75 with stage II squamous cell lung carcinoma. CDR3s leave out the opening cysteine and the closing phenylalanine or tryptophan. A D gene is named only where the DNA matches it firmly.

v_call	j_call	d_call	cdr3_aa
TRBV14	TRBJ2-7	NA	ASSQDNWGEQY
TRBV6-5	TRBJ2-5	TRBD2	ASSYEAGRAQY
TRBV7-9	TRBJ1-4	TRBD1	ASSSIQGSNEKLF
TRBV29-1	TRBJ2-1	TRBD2	SVRAGGNEQF
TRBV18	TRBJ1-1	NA	ASSSGTGNTEAF
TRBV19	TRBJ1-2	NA	ASSIPPVQDYGYT
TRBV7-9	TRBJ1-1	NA	ASSLLETGNTEAF
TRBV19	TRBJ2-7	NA	ASSMSGVYEQY
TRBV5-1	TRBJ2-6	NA	ASSLDRNSGANVLT
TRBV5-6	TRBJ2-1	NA	ASSVVGYNEQF
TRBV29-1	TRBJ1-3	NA	SVESAAGNTIY
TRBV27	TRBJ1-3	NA	ASSLTALGGNTIY
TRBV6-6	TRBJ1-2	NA	ASSYGQTNYGYT
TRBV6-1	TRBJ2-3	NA	ASSDHQTGVQDTQY
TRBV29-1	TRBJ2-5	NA	SLWEFQETQY
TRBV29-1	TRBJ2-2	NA	SALGTGELF
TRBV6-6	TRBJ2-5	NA	ASSYSGGAETQY
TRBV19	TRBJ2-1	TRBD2	ASSIGASGPPSEQF
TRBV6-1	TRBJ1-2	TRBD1	ASSERSQGAHYGYT
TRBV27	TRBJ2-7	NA	ASSLSGATLSYEQY
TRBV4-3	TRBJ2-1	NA	ASSQSSGPYNEQF
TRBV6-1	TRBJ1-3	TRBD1	ASGGQFSGNTIY
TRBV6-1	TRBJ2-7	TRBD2	ASSRVAGIEQY
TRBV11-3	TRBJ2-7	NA	ASSRGDGSYEQY
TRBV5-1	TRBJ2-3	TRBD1	ASRETPTGATDTQY
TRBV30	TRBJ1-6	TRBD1	AWSVSRQGASPLH
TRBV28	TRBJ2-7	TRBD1	ASSLVRGPKIPYEQY
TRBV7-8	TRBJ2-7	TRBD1	ASRAGTGGGNEQY
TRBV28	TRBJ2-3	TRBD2	ASSLSGSGDTQY
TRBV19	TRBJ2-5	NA	ASSTRAAETQY
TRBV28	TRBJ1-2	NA	ASSSLGYGYT
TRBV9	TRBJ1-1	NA	ASSPLGGVYSEAF
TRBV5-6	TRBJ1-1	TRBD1	ASSLTGDGTEAF
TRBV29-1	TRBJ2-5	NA	SVGQAETQY
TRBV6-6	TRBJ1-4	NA	ASGRGVEKLF
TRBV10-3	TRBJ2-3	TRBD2	AILRESGSGTQY
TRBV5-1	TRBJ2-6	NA	ASSLGSAVSGANVLT
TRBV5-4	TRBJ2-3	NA	ASSSKGSTDTQY
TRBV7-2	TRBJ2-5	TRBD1	ASSLIGTGRRETQY
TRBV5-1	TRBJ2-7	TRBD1	ASSLTGQGVEQY